This T cell receptor (beta chain) was retrieved from a study of CD8+CD57+ T cells in acquired aplastic anemia. Across the study: The study obtained an average of 3.2 ug of DNA from sorted CD4+ and CD8+ cells. Sequencing produced an average of about 10.8 million reads per healthy donor for CD4+ cells.

General study findings and limits: Levels of CD8+ Simpson's diversity were not significantly distinct in patients versus controls.

Trimming took 8 bases from V and 8 from J, leaving 28 bases between them. The CDR3 has 17 amino acids. Per germline, CDR1 SNHLY and CDR2 FYNNEI. The TCR beta profiling, which covered VDJ combination and CDR3 sequence, was carried out using genomic DNA as the template. Each CDR3 protein gets one entry after TCRdb re-called the reads with MiXCR. This table has 98,000 or so distinct CDR3 sequences, approximately 49% appearing once. This clonotype appeared many times. Antigen specificity is unknown. The rearrangement uses TRBV2 and TRBJ1-3; D is unresolved. This receptor was identified in a human donor in good health, serving as a control. Sequenced: sorted CD4+, CD8+, or CD8+CD57+ T cells (not recorded which) from PBMCs. The CDR3 is CASSRIPLASPGDTIYF. CDR3 sequence (DNA): TGTGCCAGCTCCCGTATTCCACTCGCATCCCCAGGAGACACCATATATTTT.